These 3 T cell receptor beta chains originate from one sample sequenced in a study of control samples from healthy donors and cancer patients (dated by TCRdb to the early 2020s). The method was the immunoSEQ multiplex PCR assay. TCRdb took this table from immuneACCESS and kept in-frame rearrangements with V and J called. Such tables lack part of the clones; where checked against another copy, unresolved V genes explain under half of the gap, and the rest is unexplained. Across this sample there are just under 60,000 clones, with about 92% seen only once. 1.7% of the sample goes to the ten largest clones. Sequenced sample: PBMCs. Source of these receptors: a man aged 35 to 55 with colorectal cancer.

The rearrangement joins TRBV27 to TRBJ1-2; D is ambiguous. The V gene's germline CDR1 is MNHEY and CDR2 SMNVEV (reference sequence). The CDR3 consists of 16 residues. The V and J ends lost 5 bases and 0 bases respectively, with 16 bases between them. CDR3 DNA sequence: TGTGCCAGCAGTCCCCGACGTAGCAGAACTAACTATGGCTACACCTTC. The encoded protein is CASSPRRSRTNYGYTF.

This sequence joins TRBV14 and TRBJ1-2; possibly TRBD1 for D (5 bases). CDR1 is SGHDN and CDR2 is FVKESK in the germline V gene. This CDR3 contains 15 residues. Trimming shortened V by 0 bases and J by 4 bases, and 12 bases separated the two germline ends. The CDR3 region has the DNA TGTGCCAGCAGCCAAGATGACGGGGCCATCTATGGCTACACCTTC. It is translated as CASSQDDGAIYGYTF.

The V call is TRBV27, the J call TRBJ2-1; D unclear. Trimming took off 6 bases at V and 6 bases at J, with 15 bases between the two ends. The CDR3 covers 14 residues. CDR1 and CDR2 from the germline V gene are MNHEY and SMNVEV (reference sequence). CDR3 DNA: TGTGCCAGCAGAGATATTTTTTCGGCCAATGAGCAGTTCTTC. Its protein product is CASRDIFSANEQFF.